This T cell receptor (beta chain) came from a study of technical replicates of blood from a few donors. In germline, CDR1 is SNHLY, CDR2 FYNNEI. V was shortened by 6 bases and J by 7 bases, with 13 bases between the two germline ends. The CDR3 extends over 14 amino acids. This clone has just a few counts. Sequenced by immunoSEQ multiplex PCR; TCRdb stores in-frame clones only, minus some. Altogether over 55,000 clones are present, around 87% being singletons, with the ten largest covering about 5%. The V gene is TRBV2, the J gene TRBJ1-6, with D unresolved. The TCR comes from a human donor in good health. Some clones in this sample may be carry-over from other donors' samples. The source material was PBMCs. The CDR3 sequence: CASRATGQNSPLHF. DNA of the CDR3: TGTGCCAGCAGGGCCACTGGGCAGAATTCACCCCTCCACTTT.